One and the same sample provided the 16 T cell receptor beta chains below, sequenced in a study of blood T cell repertoires in COVID-19. Some clones are missing from TCRdb's copy, which holds only in-frame ones; the method was immunoSEQ multiplex PCR. The sample holds roughly 250,000 clones, approximately 85% seen once. Sequenced: PBMCs or T cells enriched from blood (not recorded which). These receptors were taken from a woman aged 25 to 45 who had recovered from COVID-19.

The sample holds a few counts of this clone. The chain uses TRBV28 and TRBJ1-1; no definite D call. The V gene's germline CDR1 is MDHEN and CDR2 SYDVKM. The CDR3 is made up of 15 amino acids. The germline V and J ends were trimmed by 5 bases and 3 bases, with 16 bases remaining between them. The DNA for the CDR3 is TGTGCCAGCAGTAGAGGGCCGGGTAAGGACACTGAAGCTTTCTTT. This sequence encodes CASSRGPGKDTEAFF.

As DNA, the CDR3 is TGTGCCAGCAGCTTTAGCGGGGGGCCCACAGATACGCAGTATTTT. It yields the protein CASSFSGGPTDTQYF. The gene calls are TRBV7-9 and TRBJ2-3; 10 bases agree with TRBD2. Germline V CDR1 and CDR2: SEHNR, FQNEAQ (reference sequence). The J segment lost 2 bases and the V segment lost 3 bases, leaving 2 bases of the junction unmatched. This CDR3 has 15 residues.

The chain joins TRBV27 to TRBJ2-3; 10 bases align to TRBD1. CDR1 and CDR2 from the germline V gene are MNHEY and SMNVEV (reference sequence). This CDR3 is 15 amino acids long. Trimming removed 6 bases from V and 8 bases from J; junction bases left unmatched: 11. The CDR3 DNA sequence: TGTGCCAGCAGCCTTAGGGACAGGGGATATGGTACGCAGTATTTT. It specifies CASSLRDRGYGTQYF.

V usage is TRBV19 and J usage is TRBJ1-1; D gene ambiguous. Looked up from germline, CDR1 is LNHDA and CDR2 is SQIVND (reference sequence). The CDR3 runs to 13 residues. Trimming removed 6 bases at V and 0 bases at J, with 8 bases between. The CDR3 nucleotides read TGTGCCAGTAGCCGGAGAATGAACACTGAAGCTTTCTTT. Amino acids: CASSRRMNTEAFF.

The chain recombines TRBV18 with TRBJ1-2, with D unresolved. The V gene's germline CDR1 is KGHSH and CDR2 LQKENI. The CDR3 totals 16 residues. Trimming removed 0 bases from V and 2 bases from J, with 13 bases in between. The CDR3 is CASSPPLSGTNYGYTF. The CDR3 nucleotides read TGTGCCAGCTCACCACCTCTTAGCGGCACGAACTATGGCTACACCTTC.

V gene TRBV25-1 combines with J gene TRBJ1-2; D may be TRBD1 (6 bases). V shed 5 bases and J shed 6 bases, with 13 bases lying between them. Germline lookup yields CDR1 MGHDK and CDR2 SYGVNS. The CDR3 has 13 residues. The CDR3 DNA reads as TGTGCCAGCAGTACTTGGGGGCCAGATGGCTACACCTTC. Translating gives CASSTWGPDGYTF.

The chain links TRBV10-3 to TRBJ1-2; 9 positions match TRBD1. V gave up 7 bases and J gave up 6 bases; unmatched junction bases: 6. Germline V lookup: CDR1 ENHRY, CDR2 SYGVKD. This CDR3 comprises 13 residues. The CDR3, as DNA: TGTGCCATCAAGGGGGGGACAGGGAATGGCTACACCTTC. Protein sequence: CAIKGGTGNGYTF.

The chain employs TRBV19 and TRBJ2-7, with a tentative D call TRBD1 (6 bases). V was shortened by 3 bases and J by 5 bases, with 11 bases between the two germline ends. The CDR3 is made up of 13 amino acids. Per the germline V gene, CDR1 is LNHDA and CDR2 is SQIVND (reference sequence). The CDR3 reads CASSMGAGDEQYF. The DNA for the CDR3 is TGTGCCAGTAGTATGGGGGCAGGGGACGAGCAGTACTTC.

This chain uses TRBV9 with TRBJ1-5, with D tentatively TRBD1 (5 bases). Germline V gene lookup returns CDR1 SGDLS and CDR2 YYNGEE. Trimming took 4 bases from V and 7 from J, leaving 18 bases between them. The CDR3 spans 15 residues. For the CDR3, the DNA is TGTGCCAGCAGCTCCACCCCGGGGGGTGAGCAGCCCCAGCATTTT. Amino acid sequence: CASSSTPGGEQPQHF.

This clone was found a few times. V gene TRBV7-9 combines with J gene TRBJ2-7; TRBD1 matches at 11 bases. This CDR3 region has 16 residues. CDR1 and CDR2 (germline): SEHNR, FQNEAQ (reference sequence). The ends lost 6 bases at V and 0 bases at J; junction bases unmatched: 7. The DNA for the CDR3 is TGTGCCAGCAGATCCGGACAGGGGGCGAGCTCCTACGAGCAGTACTTC. Its translation is CASRSGQGASSYEQYF.

V usage is TRBV4-2 and J usage is TRBJ2-7, with 7 bases aligning to TRBD2. V gave up 1 base and J gave up 1 base; unmatched junction bases: 7. The CDR3 covers 16 residues. Per germline, CDR1 LGHNA and CDR2 YNFKEQ. Written as DNA, the CDR3 is TGTGCCAGCAGCCAAGTTGCTAGCGGTACTTCCTACGAGCAGTACTTC. Translating it yields CASSQVASGTSYEQYF.

The V call is TRBV7-6, the J call TRBJ2-2; 8 nucleotides match TRBD2. The J segment lost 2 bases and the V segment lost 2 bases, leaving 10 bases of the junction unmatched. CDR3 length equals 18 residues. Per germline, CDR1 SGHVS and CDR2 FNYEAQ. The CDR3 nucleotides read TGTGCCAGCAGCTTATCCATCCAGCGGGAGCAAAACACCGGGGAGCTGTTTTTT. This codes for CASSLSIQREQNTGELFF.

The J gene is TRBJ1-5, the V gene TRBV27, with a possible D match to TRBD1 (6 bases). Germline V gene sequence: CDR1 MNHEY, CDR2 SMNVEV (reference sequence). The CDR3 has 15 amino acids. The ends were cut back, 6 bases at V and 2 bases at J, with 14 bases in the middle. The CDR3 loop reads CASSPGVSGNQPQHF. CDR3 DNA: TGTGCCAGCAGCCCAGGGGTTTCGGGCAATCAGCCCCAGCATTTT.

The chain combines TRBV18 with TRBJ1-2; 9 bases are a match to TRBD1. Looked up from germline, CDR1 is KGHSH and CDR2 is LQKENI. CDR3 length: 13 amino acids. The V segment lost 2 bases and the J segment 5 bases; nucleotides outside the gene matches: 0. CDR3 amino acids: CASSPGQGYGYTF. The CDR3 DNA is TGTGCCAGCTCACCAGGACAGGGGTATGGCTACACCTTC.

The CDR3 DNA sequence: TGCAGTGCTAGTGACCTAGCGGCGTACGAGCAGTACTTC. Residues: CSASDLAAYEQYF. The chain employs TRBV20-1 and TRBJ2-7; TRBD2 matches at 7 bases. The CDR3 is made up of 13 amino acids. Germline V CDR1 and CDR2: DFQATT, SNEGSKA (reference sequence). J lost 4 bases, V lost 3 bases, and 6 bases had no gene match.

The chain carries TRBV6-5 and TRBJ2-1, with 8 nucleotides matching TRBD1. J lost 2 bases, V lost 5 bases, and 5 bases had no gene match. CDR1 and CDR2 from the germline V gene are MNHEY and SVGAGI. The CDR3 is 15 amino acids. CDR3 DNA: TGTGCCAGCAGTCCCGGACAGGGCCCCTACAATGAGCAGTTCTTC. Its translation is CASSPGQGPYNEQFF.